This T cell receptor (beta chain) was observed in a study of T-cell memory formation after mild COVID-19. Each CDR3 protein gets one entry after TCRdb re-called the 5' RACE reads with MiXCR. The sample yields 400,000 to 450,000 distinct CDR3 sequences, roughly 17% seen once. The CDR3 totals 17 residues. Germline V lookup: CDR1 MNHEY, CDR2 SVGEGT. Trimming pared 8 bases from V and 0 bases from J, leaving 20 bases between. This clonotype was seen a handful of times. This sequence originates from a young man who had mild COVID-19 (a few samples of this study predate the infection). Cell type and time point are not known. This sequence joins TRBV6-2 or TRBV6-3 and TRBJ2-4; D possibly corresponds to TRBD2 (6 bases). Source material: PBMCs or a T cell subset sorted from them (not recorded which). CDR3 in amino acids: CASSRDVGDLAKNIQYF. In nucleotides, the CDR3 is TGTGCCAGCTCCAGAGACGTGGGGGACTTAGCCAAAAACATTCAGTACTTC.